One and the same sample provided the 14 T cell receptor beta chains below, sequenced in a study of response to subunit inactivated influenza vaccine. TCRdb re-analysed the RT-PCR reads in MiXCR, keeping a single row per CDR3 protein. The table includes 650,000 to 700,000 distinct CDR3 sequences, 15% to 19% detected once. Sample: PBMCs from blood, taken about 12 days after vaccination. These receptors all stem from a man aged 50-60 years who received an inactivated influenza vaccine.

In this sample, this clonotype turned up a few times. The chain has TRBV11-3 and TRBJ2-1; possibly TRBD1 for D (7 bases). The germline V gene has CDR1 SGHNT and CDR2 YENEEA. V was clipped by 0 bases and J by 9 bases, with 12 bases between them. CDR3 length equals 14 residues. The CDR3 protein is CASSLDQGGPEQFF. DNA of the CDR3: TGTGCCAGCAGCTTAGATCAGGGGGGACCTGAGCAGTTCTTC.

V usage is TRBV20-1 and J usage is TRBJ2-4; either TRBD1 or TRBD2 may supply D (6 bases each). The germline V gene encodes CDR1 DFQATT and CDR2 SNEGSKA (reference sequence). CDR3 length equals 16 residues. Deletions cut 1 base from V and 0 bases from J, with 13 bases between. The CDR3 region is CSARARRGLAKNIQYF. The DNA of the CDR3 is TGCAGTGCTAGAGCCCGCCGGGGGCTAGCCAAAAACATTCAGTACTTC.

This clonotype was counted a few times. V and J are TRBV20-1 and TRBJ1-6; 7 bases fit TRBD1. The CDR3 has 13 residues. Germline V gives CDR1 DFQATT, CDR2 SNEGSKA (reference sequence). Trimming took 6 bases from V and 10 from J; bases not matched to a gene: 9. This CDR3 reads CSATRQGQSPLHF. CDR3 nucleotide sequence: TGCAGTGCAACTAGACAGGGACAGTCACCCCTCCACTTT.

This chain links TRBV5-1 with TRBJ2-1; 9 nucleotides line up with TRBD1. The CDR3 loop spans 14 amino acids. V lost 5 bases and J lost 8; bases outside the gene matches: 8. Germline CDR1 is SGHRS and CDR2 is YFSETQ. The CDR3 bases are TGCGCCAGCAGTTCCGGGACAGGGTCCTATGAGCAGTTCTTC. As protein: CASSSGTGSYEQFF.

This clonotype was counted ten times or more. V usage is TRBV29-1 and J usage is TRBJ2-7; possible D gene TRBD1, 6 bases. CDR1 and CDR2 from the germline V gene are SQVTM and ANQGSEA. Trimming cost V 5 bases and J 3 bases, with 8 bases left between them. The CDR3 consists of 11 residues. CDR3 sequence reads: CSVLDSYEQYF. The CDR3 bases are TGCAGCGTTCTGGACAGCTACGAGCAGTACTTC.

V is TRBV28 and J is TRBJ2-7; D remains ambiguous. The germline gives CDR1 MDHEN, CDR2 SYDVKM. The CDR3 has 13 residues. Deletions cut 8 bases from V and 0 bases from J, with 11 bases between. CDR3 DNA: TGTGCCAGCGTACGGCAACTCTCCTACGAGCAGTACTTC. Its protein product is CASVRQLSYEQYF.

The J gene is TRBJ2-3, the V gene TRBV7-3, with D perhaps TRBD1 (6 bases). Trimming cost V 1 base and J 5 bases, with 13 bases left between them. The CDR3 is 15 amino acids. From germline, CDR1 is SGHTA and CDR2 FQGTGA. For the CDR3, the DNA is TGTGCCAGCAGCTTAATGTCAGGGGTGGTAGATACGCAGTATTTT. Protein: CASSLMSGVVDTQYF.

The V and J genes are TRBV28 and TRBJ1-5; the D gene is possibly TRBD1 (6 bases). V dropped 4 bases and J dropped 0 bases, with 22 bases sitting between them. The length of the CDR3 is 19 residues. In germline, CDR1 is MDHEN, CDR2 SYDVKM. The CDR3 DNA sequence: TGTGCCAGCAGTTGGTCTCAGGGGTATACCCCGTATAGCAATCAGCCCCAGCATTTT. This encodes CASSWSQGYTPYSNQPQHF. The full variable domain, completed using reference TRBV28 and TRBJ1-5, is DVKVTQSSRYLVKRTGEKVFLECVQDMDHENMFWYRQDPGLGLRLIYFSYDVKMKEKGDIPEGYSVSREKKERFSLILESASTNQTSMYLCASSWSQGYTPYSNQPQHFGDGTRLSIL.

A few counts support this clonotype. The chain uses TRBV6-2 or TRBV6-3 and TRBJ1-1; D is ambiguous. CDR3 length equals 14 residues. V was cut by 5 bases and J by 11 bases, with 21 bases left in between. The germline V gene has CDR1 MNHEY and CDR2 SVGEGT. The CDR3 sequence: CASSPLLTSRGAFF. CDR3 nucleotide sequence: TGTGCCAGCAGTCCCCTATTGACTTCCAGAGGGGCTTTCTTT.

A few counts support this clonotype. The chain is built from TRBV7-8 and TRBJ2-7, with 7 bases aligning to TRBD1. Germline CDR1 and CDR2: SGHVS and FQNEAQ. The CDR3 spans 14 residues. J lost 8 bases, V lost 2 bases, and 9 bases had no gene match. The CDR3 region is CASSLPPGQQKQYF. Written as DNA, the CDR3 is TGTGCCAGCAGCTTACCTCCGGGACAGCAAAAGCAGTACTTC.

This clonotype occurred a few times. The V gene is TRBV29-1, the J gene TRBJ2-3, with 14 bases lining up with TRBD2. CDR3 size: 16 residues. Looked up from germline, CDR1 is SQVTM and CDR2 is ANQGSEA. V shed 6 bases, J shed 5 bases, and the junction held 10 bases outside the gene matches. In DNA form, the CDR3 reads TGCAGCGTGGAATCAGGGACTAGCGGGAGTGAAGATACGCAGTATTTT. Protein: CSVESGTSGSEDTQYF.

The chain uses TRBV5-8 and TRBJ2-6; no clear D gene. The V and J ends lost 2 bases and 2 bases respectively, with 8 bases between them. This CDR3 region has 15 residues. In germline, CDR1 is SGHTS, CDR2 YDEGEE. CDR3 sequence (DNA): TGTGCCAGCAGCTTTGCGCTGACTGGGGCCAACGTCCTGACTTTC. Its translation is CASSFALTGANVLTF.

This clonotype was picked up a small number of times. The chain is built from TRBV7-9 and TRBJ2-5; D not resolved. Between the trimmed V and J ends, which lost 3 bases and 3 bases, there was a span of 14 bases. Germline CDR1 is SEHNR and CDR2 is FQNEAQ (reference sequence). This CDR3 is 15 amino acids long. CDR3 in DNA: TGTGCCAGCAGCTTCTTTCTGGGCGGAGAAGAGACCCAGTACTTC. This encodes CASSFFLGGEETQYF.

This clonotype was found many times. V and J are TRBV25-1 and TRBJ2-7; D is undetermined. The CDR3 runs 12 residues. V lost 4 bases and J 2 bases, leaving 6 bases between the germline ends. Germline loops: CDR1 MGHDK, CDR2 SYGVNS. In DNA form, the CDR3 reads TGTGCCAGCAGTGTTGGTGCCTACGAGCAGTACTTC. It encodes CASSVGAYEQYF.